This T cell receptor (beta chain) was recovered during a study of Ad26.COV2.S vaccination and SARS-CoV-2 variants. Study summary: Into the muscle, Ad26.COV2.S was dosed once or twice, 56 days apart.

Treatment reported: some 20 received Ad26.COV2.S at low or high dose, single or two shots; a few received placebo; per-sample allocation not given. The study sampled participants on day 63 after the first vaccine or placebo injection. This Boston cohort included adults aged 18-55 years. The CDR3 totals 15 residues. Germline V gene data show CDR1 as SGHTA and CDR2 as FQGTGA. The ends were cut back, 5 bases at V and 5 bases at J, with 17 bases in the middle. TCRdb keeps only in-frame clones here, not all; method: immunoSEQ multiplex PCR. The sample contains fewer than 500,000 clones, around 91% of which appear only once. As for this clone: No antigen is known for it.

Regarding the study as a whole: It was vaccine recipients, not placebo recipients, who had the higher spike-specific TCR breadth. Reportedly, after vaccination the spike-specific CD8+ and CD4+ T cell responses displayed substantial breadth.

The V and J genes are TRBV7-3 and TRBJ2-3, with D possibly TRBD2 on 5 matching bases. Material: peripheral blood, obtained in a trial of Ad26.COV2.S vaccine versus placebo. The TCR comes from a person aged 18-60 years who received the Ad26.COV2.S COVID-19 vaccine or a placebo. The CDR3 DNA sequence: TGTGCCAGCAGCCAGACAATAGCGACTGGAGATACGCAGTATTTT. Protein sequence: CASSQTIATGDTQYF.